This T cell receptor beta chain was captured in a study of beta chain features in type 1 diabetes. Germline loops: CDR1 DFQATT, CDR2 SNEGSKA (reference sequence). Trimming took off 6 bases at V and 2 bases at J, with 6 bases between the two ends. The CDR3 extends over 11 amino acids. This clone turned up a few times. Reverse transcription of all isolated RNA meant that expressed TCRB transcripts were sequenced. Sequencing was performed with immunoSEQ multiplex PCR; in TCRdb, only in-frame clones are kept and a portion is missing. The table shows almost 350,000 clones, with around 20% occurring only once.

The sequenced material came from naive CD4+ T cells from blood. The origin of this receptor is a young woman in good health. The J gene is TRBJ2-3, the V gene TRBV20-1; D is perhaps TRBD1 (5 bases). This chain's CDR3 is CSAGHTDTQYF. CDR3 in DNA: TGCAGTGCCGGACACACAGATACGCAGTATTTT.